A single sample is the source of the 10 T cell receptor beta chains below, sequenced in a study of blood T cells in healthy people across ages. Alongside a J-beta primer mix, a sample-barcoded 5' primer served in a second PCR lasting about 7 to 12 cycles. From the 5' RACE reads, TCRdb called clonotypes with MiXCR, one entry per CDR3 protein. The sample holds hundreds of thousands of distinct CDR3 sequences, 49% seen once. Sequencing was done on a sample of blood. The receptors come from a woman aged 60-75 years in good health.

The chain carries TRBV5-1 and TRBJ1-2; D ambiguous. Germline CDR1 is SGHRS and CDR2 is YFSETQ. The CDR3 totals 14 residues. Trimming pared 6 bases from V and 4 bases from J, leaving 16 bases between. CDR3 nucleotide sequence: TGCGCCAGCACCGAAGGAGTCAGAGGCTATGGCTACACCTTC. Encoded protein: CASTEGVRGYGYTF. The full variable domain, in which reference TRBV5-1 and TRBJ1-2 provide the parts outside the CDR3, is KAGVTQTPRYLIKTRGQQVTLSCSPISGHRSVSWYQQTPGQGLQFLFEYFSETQRNKGNFPGRFSGRQFSNSRSEMNVSTLELGDSALYLCASTEGVRGYGYTFGSGTRLTVV.

This clonotype was detected a few times. V is TRBV6-6 and J is TRBJ2-1, with 8 positions matching TRBD1. This CDR3 region has 16 residues. Germline V gene data show CDR1 as MNHNY and CDR2 as SVGAGI (reference sequence). V was clipped by 0 bases and J by 0 bases; unmatched bases: 1. The CDR3 region is CASSYSGQGSYNEQFF. The CDR3 nucleotides read TGTGCCAGCAGTTACTCCGGACAGGGCTCCTACAATGAGCAGTTCTTC.

In its sample, this clonotype was seen a few times. The genes are TRBV5-1 and TRBJ2-7; no reliable D call. Trimming cost V 0 bases and J 3 bases, with 10 bases left between them. The CDR3 is 14 residues long. Per germline, CDR1 SGHRS and CDR2 YFSETQ. The CDR3 sequence: CASSLVTTHYEQYF. CDR3 in DNA: TGCGCCAGCAGCTTGGTGACAACGCACTACGAGCAGTACTTC. Full variable domain (remainder filled in from reference TRBV5-1 and TRBJ2-7): KAGVTQTPRYLIKTRGQQVTLSCSPISGHRSVSWYQQTPGQGLQFLFEYFSETQRNKGNFPGRFSGRQFSNSRSEMNVSTLELGDSALYLCASSLVTTHYEQYFGPGTRLTVT.

This chain connects TRBV7-2 to TRBJ1-2, with D perhaps matching TRBD1 (6 bases). CDR3 size: 14 residues. Trimming stripped 0 bases from V and 10 bases from J, with 15 bases between. The germline V gene has CDR1 SGHTA and CDR2 FQGNSA. Here the CDR3 DNA reads TGTGCCAGCAGCTTAGCTAGCTCCACGGGGGCCTACACCTTC. Translated, it gives CASSLASSTGAYTF.

This clonotype was counted between two and nine times. The gene calls are TRBV2 and TRBJ2-3, with D maybe TRBD2 (5 bases). Per germline, CDR1 SNHLY and CDR2 FYNNEI. The CDR3 totals 16 residues. Trimming cost V 5 bases and J 0 bases, with 15 bases left between them. This CDR3 reads CASSPRADPSTDTQYF. CDR3 bases: TGTGCCAGCAGTCCGAGAGCGGACCCTAGCACAGATACGCAGTATTTT.

V and J are TRBV18 and TRBJ1-6; a weak D match, TRBD1 (6 bases). Looked up from germline, CDR1 is KGHSH and CDR2 is LQKENI. The ends were cut back, 2 bases at V and 7 bases at J, with 9 bases in the middle. The CDR3 spans 14 residues. DNA of the CDR3: TGTGCCAGCTCACCAGGGACACGGAATTCACCCCTCCACTTT. Translated: CASSPGTRNSPLHF.

There are many counts of this clonotype. This chain joins TRBV29-1 and TRBJ2-7, with 11 bases that match TRBD2. The CDR3 has 13 amino acids. In germline, CDR1 is SQVTM, CDR2 ANQGSEA. V shed 4 bases and J 3 bases; nucleotides not matched to a gene: 2. The CDR3: CSVAGTSGYEQYF. The CDR3 DNA is TGCAGCGTTGCCGGGACTAGCGGCTACGAGCAGTACTTC.

The V call is TRBV19, the J call TRBJ1-2, with D possibly being TRBD1 (6 bases). Germline V lookup: CDR1 LNHDA, CDR2 SQIVND (reference sequence). The CDR3 extends over 13 amino acids. Trimming removed 5 bases at V and 6 bases at J, with 13 bases between. CDR3 in amino acids: CASSFGTSDGYTF. The CDR3, as DNA: TGTGCCAGTAGTTTCGGGACATCCGATGGCTACACCTTC.

In its sample, this clonotype was seen once. The genes are TRBV20-1 and TRBJ2-7; D is perhaps TRBD1 (5 bases). Trimming left V 0 bases short and J 0 bases short, with 12 bases between. From germline, CDR1 is DFQATT and CDR2 SNEGSKA (reference sequence). The CDR3 totals 15 residues. CDR3 loop: CSARDPAQASYEQYF. CDR3 coding DNA: TGCAGTGCTAGAGATCCGGCACAGGCCTCCTACGAGCAGTACTTC.

The V and J genes are TRBV4-3 and TRBJ2-1; no firm D call. Trimming took 0 bases from V and 4 from J, leaving 13 bases between them. The germline V gene encodes CDR1 LGHNA and CDR2 YSLEER. The CDR3 is made up of 16 amino acids. The CDR3 here is CASSQDVGGWYNEQFF. The CDR3 nucleotides are TGCGCCAGCAGCCAAGATGTTGGTGGATGGTACAATGAGCAGTTCTTC.